Here is one T cell receptor (beta chain) with its context. The target antigen is unknown. Here immunoSEQ multiplex PCR was the method, and the copy in TCRdb shows in-frame clones only, minus some. This table has approximately 78,000 clones, around 80% appearing once. V lost 0 bases, J lost 5 bases, and 17 bases lay in between. The germline V gene has CDR1 SGHDT and CDR2 YYEEEE. This CDR3 region has 16 residues. The data were obtained in a study of radiotherapy plus CTLA-4 blockade in lung cancer. On the study more broadly: Among patients, about 17% showed objective responses, and 30% to 35% had disease control.

Findings of the study overall: Blood TCR clones of tumor origin expanded after radiotherapy plus ipilimumab. Early shifts in blood T cell clones, with interferon-beta, reportedly predicted response best.

Participants had chemo-refractory metastatic non-small-cell lung cancer and were treated with focal radiation plus ipilimumab CTLA-4 blockade. This receptor was identified in a human donor with non-small cell lung cancer who had a complete response to radiotherapy plus ipilimumab. The chain uses TRBV5-6 and TRBJ2-5, with D maybe TRBD2 (5 bases). This material consisted of peripheral blood, taken from a patient treated with radiotherapy plus ipilimumab. The CDR3 is CASSLERTDGRETQYF. In DNA, the CDR3 is TGTGCCAGCAGCTTGGAGCGGACCGATGGGCGGGAGACCCAGTACTTC.